This T cell receptor beta chain was recorded in a study of preoperative IRX-2 immunotherapy in early breast cancer. Germline V gene data show CDR1 as SGHRS and CDR2 as YFSETQ. This CDR3 has 14 residues. Trimming pared 0 bases from V and 8 bases from J, leaving 13 bases between. This table comes from immunoSEQ multiplex PCR, and its TCRdb copy is limited to in-frame clones, with some not included. The sample has approximately 96,000 clones, roughly 90% seen once; the top ten hold under 2.5%. This sample's treatment: preoperative locoregional IRX-2 cytokine immunotherapy. The J gene is TRBJ2-3, the V gene TRBV5-1; TRBD2 might be the D (5 bases). Sequencing was performed on tumor tissue, taken after IRX-2 immunotherapy. The source is a human donor with breast cancer. The CDR3 sequence is CASSLERVLGTQYF. In DNA form, the CDR3 reads TGCGCCAGCAGCTTGGAGAGGGTTTTAGGTACGCAGTATTTT.